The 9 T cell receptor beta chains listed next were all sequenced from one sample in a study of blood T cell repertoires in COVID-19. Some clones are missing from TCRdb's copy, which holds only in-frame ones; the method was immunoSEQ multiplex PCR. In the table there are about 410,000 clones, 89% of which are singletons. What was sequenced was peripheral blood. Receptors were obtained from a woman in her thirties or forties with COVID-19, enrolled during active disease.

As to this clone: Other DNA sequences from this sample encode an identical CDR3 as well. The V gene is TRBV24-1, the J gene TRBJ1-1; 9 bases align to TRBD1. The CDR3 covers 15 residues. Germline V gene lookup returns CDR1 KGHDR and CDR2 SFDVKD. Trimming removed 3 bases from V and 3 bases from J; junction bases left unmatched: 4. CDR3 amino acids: CATSDPRTGDTEAFF. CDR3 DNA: TGTGCCACCAGTGATCCCAGGACAGGGGACACTGAAGCTTTCTTT.

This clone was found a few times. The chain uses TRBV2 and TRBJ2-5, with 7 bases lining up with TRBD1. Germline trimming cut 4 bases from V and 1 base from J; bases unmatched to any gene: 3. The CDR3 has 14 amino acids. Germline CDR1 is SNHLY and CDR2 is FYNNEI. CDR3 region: CASSARTGQETQYF. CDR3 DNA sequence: TGTGCCAGCAGTGCTAGGACAGGCCAAGAGACCCAGTACTTC.

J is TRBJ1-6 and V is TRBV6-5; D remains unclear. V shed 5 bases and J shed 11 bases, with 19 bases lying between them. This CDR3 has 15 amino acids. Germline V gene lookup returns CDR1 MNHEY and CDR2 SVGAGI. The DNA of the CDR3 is TGTGCCAGCAGTCCCTCGCCCGGACCGGGGACACCCCTCCACTTT. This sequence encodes CASSPSPGPGTPLHF.

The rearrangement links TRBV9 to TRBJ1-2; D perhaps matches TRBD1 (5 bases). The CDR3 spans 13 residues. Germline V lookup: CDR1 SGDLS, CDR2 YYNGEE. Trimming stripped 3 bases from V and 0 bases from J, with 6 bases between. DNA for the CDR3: TGTGCCAGCAGCGGGGGCTCTAACTATGGCTACACCTTC. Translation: CASSGGSNYGYTF.

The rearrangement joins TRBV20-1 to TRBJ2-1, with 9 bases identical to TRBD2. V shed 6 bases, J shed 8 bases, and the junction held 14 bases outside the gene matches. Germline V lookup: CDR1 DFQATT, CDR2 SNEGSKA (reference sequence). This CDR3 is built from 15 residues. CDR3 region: CSASSTSGSLYEQFF. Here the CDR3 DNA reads TGCAGTGCCAGTTCGACTAGCGGTTCTCTTTATGAGCAGTTCTTC.

CDR3 in amino acids: CASSTSGLPEQFF. CDR3 coding DNA: TGTGCCAGCAGTACCTCGGGACTACCTGAGCAGTTCTTC. V is TRBV28 and J is TRBJ2-1; TRBD2 agrees at 7 bases. The CDR3 totals 13 residues. The germline CDR1 and CDR2 sequences are MDHEN and SYDVKM. Unmatched junction bases numbered 7, after V lost 5 bases and J lost 9 bases.

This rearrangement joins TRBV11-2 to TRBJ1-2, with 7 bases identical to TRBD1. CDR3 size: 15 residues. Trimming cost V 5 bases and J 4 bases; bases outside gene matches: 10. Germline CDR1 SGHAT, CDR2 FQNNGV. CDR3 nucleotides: TGTGCCAGCAGCGGACGGACAGGCCTCCTCTATGGCTACACCTTC. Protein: CASSGRTGLLYGYTF. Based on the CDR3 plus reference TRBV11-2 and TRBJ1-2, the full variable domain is EAGVAQSPRYKIIEKRQSVAFWCNPISGHATLYWYQQILGQGPKLLIQFQNNGVVDDSQLPKDRFSAERLKGVDSTLKIQPAKLEDSAVYLCASSGRTGLLYGYTFGSGTRLTVV.

The CDR3 region has the DNA TGTGCCAGCAGCTTATCCGGGACTAGCGGGAGTGTAAGCACAGATACGCAGTATTTT. As protein: CASSLSGTSGSVSTDTQYF. V gene TRBV7-3 combines with J gene TRBJ2-3; 14 bases match TRBD2. Germline values: CDR1 SGHTA, CDR2 FQGTGA. Trimming took 2 bases from V and 0 from J; bases not matched to a gene: 7. This CDR3 has 19 residues. Using reference TRBV7-3 and TRBJ2-3 for the parts outside the CDR3, the full variable domain is GAGVSQTPSNKVTEKGKYVELRCDPISGHTALYWYRQSLGQGPEFLIYFQGTGAADDSGLPNDRFFAVRPEGSVSTLKIQRTERGDSAVYLCASSLSGTSGSVSTDTQYFGPGTRLTVL.

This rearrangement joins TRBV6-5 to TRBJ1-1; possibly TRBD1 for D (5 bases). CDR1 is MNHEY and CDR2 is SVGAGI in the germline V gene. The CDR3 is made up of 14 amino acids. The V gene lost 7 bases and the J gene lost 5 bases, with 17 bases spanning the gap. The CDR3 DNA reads TGTGCCAGCACCATAGGGCAGGGTGGTACTGAAGCTTTCTTT. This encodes CASTIGQGGTEAFF.